This is a list of T cell receptor beta chains from one sample in a study of cytomegalovirus exposure and HLA in healthy donors. TCRdb's table, derived via immunoSEQ multiplex PCR, lists solely in-frame clones and lacks some. The data contain over 110,000 clones, almost 85% of them singletons. Sequencing input: PBMCs. The receptors shown here come from a woman in her fifties or sixties in good health and CMV-seropositive. CDR3s include the opening cysteine and the closing phenylalanine or tryptophan. A D gene is named only where the DNA matches it firmly. The size entry is marked missing in some rows and otherwise reads once, few, many or a size class.

size: -; V: TRBV19; J: TRBJ1-1; D: TRBD1; DNA: TGTGCCAGTAGTATAAGGGCACAGGGGAGGACTGAAGCTTTCTTT; CDR3: CASSIRAQGRTEAFF
size: -; V: TRBV14; J: TRBJ2-7; D: -; DNA: TGTGCCAGCAGCCCGAGGCAGGGGCTTTCCTACGAGCAGTACTTC; CDR3: CASSPRQGLSYEQYF
size: -; V: TRBV18; J: TRBJ2-7; D: TRBD1; DNA: TGTGCCAGCTGGGACAGGGCCTCCTACGAGCAGTACTTC; CDR3: CASWDRASYEQYF
size: -; V: TRBV11-2; J: TRBJ2-7; D: -; DNA: TGTGCCAGCAGCTTAGGGTCAGGGCTCACCTACGAGCAGTACTTC; CDR3: CASSLGSGLTYEQYF
size: few; V: TRBV6-1; J: TRBJ2-5; D: -; DNA: TGTGCCAGCAGTGAAGTGGGGGGGCGAGGGCAAGAGACCCAGTACTTC; CDR3: CASSEVGGRGQETQYF
size: -; V: TRBV7-2; J: TRBJ2-7; D: -; DNA: TGTGCCAGCAGCTTATTCTCACAGGGGGGGGAGAAGTACTTC; CDR3: CASSLFSQGGEKYF
size: -; V: TRBV18; J: TRBJ2-3; D: -; DNA: TGTGCCAGCTCACCGACAGGAACCGCCGATACGCAGTATTTT; CDR3: CASSPTGTADTQYF
size: -; V: TRBV6-1; J: TRBJ1-2; D: -; DNA: TGTGCCAGCAGACAAGCGGGACTTCCCAACTATGGCTACACCTTC; CDR3: CASRQAGLPNYGYTF
size: -; V: TRBV14; J: TRBJ1-4; D: -; DNA: TGTGCCAGCAGCCCTCCTTTGACACGGTCACTGTTTTTT; CDR3: CASSPPLTRSLFF
size: few; V: TRBV7-9; J: TRBJ2-1; D: TRBD1; DNA: TGTGCCAGCAGCTTAGGGCCGGGACAGGCAATTCTGAATGAGCAGTTCTTC; CDR3: CASSLGPGQAILNEQFF
size: -; V: TRBV19; J: TRBJ2-3; D: TRBD2; DNA: TGTGCCAGTAGTATCAGGCTAGCGGGAGGGACAGATACGCAGTATTTT; CDR3: CASSIRLAGGTDTQYF
size: -; V: TRBV4-2; J: TRBJ2-5; D: -; DNA: TGTGCCAGCAGCCAGGTCGACGCCCGAGGGTACCAAGAGACCCAGTACTTC; CDR3: CASSQVDARGYQETQYF
size: -; V: TRBV6-5; J: TRBJ2-3; D: TRBD2; DNA: TGTGCCAGCAGTTACAGTGCAGCGGGAGGCACAGATACGCAGTATTTT; CDR3: CASSYSAAGGTDTQYF
size: -; V: TRBV27; J: TRBJ2-7; D: -; DNA: TGTGCCAGCAGTGTGTCTACCCCGCCCCTCGAGCAGTACTTC; CDR3: CASSVSTPPLEQYF
size: once; V: TRBV29-1; J: TRBJ2-5; D: -; DNA: TGCAGCGTGGGGAGCGGGCCGGGTGGAGAGACCCAGTACTTC; CDR3: CSVGSGPGGETQYF
size: few; V: TRBV5-4; J: TRBJ2-7; D: -; DNA: TGTGCCAGCAGCGCCAGCGGGACACCGGACTACGAGCAGTACTTC; CDR3: CASSASGTPDYEQYF
size: -; V: TRBV7-9; J: TRBJ2-3; D: -; DNA: TGTGCCAGCAGCCAGATTGGTGCCCGCACAGATACGCAGTATTTT; CDR3: CASSQIGARTDTQYF
size: -; V: TRBV6-5; J: TRBJ1-2; D: -; DNA: TGTGCCAGCAGTGTTCACAGGGATTATGGCTACACCTTC; CDR3: CASSVHRDYGYTF
size: few; V: TRBV19; J: TRBJ1-1; D: -; DNA: TGTGCCAGTAGTGTTGGAGAGAACACTGAAGCTTTCTTT; CDR3: CASSVGENTEAFF
size: -; V: TRBV19; J: TRBJ1-1; D: -; DNA: TGTGCCAGTAGTCTCCTTCGACAGCATTTGAACACTGAAGCTTTCTTT; CDR3: CASSLLRQHLNTEAFF
size: -; V: TRBV5-4; J: TRBJ1-5; D: TRBD1; DNA: TGTGCCAGCAGCTTGGAGCCAGGGGGTGGCCAGCCCCAGCATTTT; CDR3: CASSLEPGGGQPQHF
size: -; V: TRBV19; J: TRBJ1-2; D: TRBD1; DNA: TGTGCCAGTAGTCAGGGGGCGGCTAACTATGGCTACACCTTC; CDR3: CASSQGAANYGYTF
size: -; V: TRBV5-1; J: TRBJ2-5; D: TRBD1; DNA: TGCGCCAGCAGCTGGGGACAGGGTGGGCAAGAGACCCAGTACTTC; CDR3: CASSWGQGGQETQYF
size: -; V: TRBV5-6; J: TRBJ2-5; D: -; DNA: TGTGCCAGCAGCCAACGGACAGAGCCAGAGACCCAGTACTTC; CDR3: CASSQRTEPETQYF
size: few; V: TRBV27; J: TRBJ2-3; D: TRBD2; DNA: TGTGCCAGCAGCTTCGAGCCCATAGCGGGAGAAGGAGATACGCAGTATTTT; CDR3: CASSFEPIAGEGDTQYF
size: few; V: TRBV28; J: TRBJ2-5; D: TRBD1; DNA: TGTGCCAGCAGTGCCGGGACAGGACAAGAGACCCAGTACTTC; CDR3: CASSAGTGQETQYF
size: -; V: TRBV28; J: TRBJ1-1; D: -; DNA: TGTGCCAGCAGTCCTCTTGGGACACCCGAACATGAAGCTTTCTTT; CDR3: CASSPLGTPEHEAFF
size: once; V: TRBV25-1; J: TRBJ2-7; D: -; DNA: TGTGCCAGCAGTGAAAACGGGCGGAGGGTTCTGTACTTC; CDR3: CASSENGRRVLYF
size: -; V: TRBV30; J: TRBJ2-7; D: TRBD2; DNA: TGTGCCTGGAGTCCCATTAGCGGGAGCCCCCCCTACGAGCAGTACTTC; CDR3: CAWSPISGSPPYEQYF
size: -; V: TRBV11-1; J: TRBJ2-7; D: TRBD2; DNA: TGTGCCAGCAGCTTAGGAGTAGCGGGAGGGCCCCGAGACGAGCAGTACTTC; CDR3: CASSLGVAGGPRDEQYF
size: -; V: TRBV19; J: TRBJ1-5; D: TRBD1; DNA: TGTGCCAGTAGTGACAGGGGCCTCCAGCATTTT; CDR3: CASSDRGLQHF
size: -; V: TRBV7-3; J: TRBJ1-1; D: -; DNA: TGTGCCAGCAGCTCCCCGGGGAACACTGAAGCTTTCTTT; CDR3: CASSSPGNTEAFF
size: -; V: TRBV7-9; J: TRBJ2-2; D: TRBD2; DNA: TGTGCCAGCAGCTTAGATGGCGGGAGGATCGGGGAGCTGTTTTTT; CDR3: CASSLDGGRIGELFF
size: -; V: TRBV11-2; J: TRBJ2-7; D: TRBD1; DNA: TGTGCCAGCAGCTTAGATCCCGCAGGGGGCCACGAGCAGTACTTC; CDR3: CASSLDPAGGHEQYF
size: -; V: TRBV27; J: TRBJ2-1; D: TRBD1; DNA: TGTGCCAGCAGTTTAAGTGCAGGGGGTGTCAATGAGCAGTTCTTC; CDR3: CASSLSAGGVNEQFF
size: -; V: TRBV10-1; J: TRBJ2-1; D: TRBD2; DNA: TGCGCCAGCAGTGAGTCTGGTAGCGGGGGATCCTACAATGAGCAGTTCTTC; CDR3: CASSESGSGGSYNEQFF
size: -; V: TRBV5-1; J: TRBJ2-5; D: -; DNA: TGCGCCAGCAGAGGGGGATCTCAAGAGACCCAGTACTTC; CDR3: CASRGGSQETQYF
size: -; V: TRBV5-6; J: TRBJ2-7; D: TRBD2; DNA: TGTGCCAGCTACCGAAGCGGGAGCTACGAGCAGTACTTC; CDR3: CASYRSGSYEQYF
size: -; V: TRBV11-3; J: TRBJ2-1; D: -; DNA: TGTGCCAGCACCCAATCGCCTACCTCCTACAATGAGCAGTTCTTC; CDR3: CASTQSPTSYNEQFF
size: -; V: TRBV30; J: TRBJ2-7; D: -; DNA: TGTGCCTGGAGGCAGACCCGTGGGGCAGAGCAGTACTTC; CDR3: CAWRQTRGAEQYF
size: once; V: TRBV4-2; J: TRBJ1-2; D: -; DNA: TGTGCCAGCAGCCAAGAATGGGACTCTAACTATGGCTACACCTTC; CDR3: CASSQEWDSNYGYTF
size: -; V: TRBV21-1; J: TRBJ1-5; D: -; DNA: TGTGCCAGCAGGACAGGTAGTCAGCCCCAGCATTTT; CDR3: CASRTGSQPQHF